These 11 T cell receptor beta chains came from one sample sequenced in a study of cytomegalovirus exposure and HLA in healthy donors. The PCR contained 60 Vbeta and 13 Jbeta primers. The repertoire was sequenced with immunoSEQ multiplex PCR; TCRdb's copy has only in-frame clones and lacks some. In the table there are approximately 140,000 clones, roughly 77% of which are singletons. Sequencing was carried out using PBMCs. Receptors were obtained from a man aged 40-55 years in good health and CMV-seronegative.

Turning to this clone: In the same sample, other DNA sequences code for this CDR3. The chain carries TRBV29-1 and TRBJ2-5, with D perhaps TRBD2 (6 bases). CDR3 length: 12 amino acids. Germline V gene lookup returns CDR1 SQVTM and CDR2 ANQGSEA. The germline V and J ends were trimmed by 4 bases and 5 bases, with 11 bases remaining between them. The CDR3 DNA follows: TGCAGCGTTGGGGCCAGCGGGGAGACCCAGTACTTC. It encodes CSVGASGETQYF. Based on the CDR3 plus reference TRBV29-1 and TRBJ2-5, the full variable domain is SAVISQKPSRDICQRGTSLTIQCQVDSQVTMMFWYRQQPGQSLTLIATANQGSEATYESGFVIDKFPISRPNLTFSTLTVSNMSPEDSSIYLCSVGASGETQYFGPGTRLLVL.

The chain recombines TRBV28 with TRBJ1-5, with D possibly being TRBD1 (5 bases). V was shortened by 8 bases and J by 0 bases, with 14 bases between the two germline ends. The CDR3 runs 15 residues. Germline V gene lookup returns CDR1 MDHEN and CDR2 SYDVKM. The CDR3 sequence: CASSHGGNSNQPQHF. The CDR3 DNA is TGTGCCAGCTCCCACGGGGGGAATAGCAATCAGCCCCAGCATTTT.

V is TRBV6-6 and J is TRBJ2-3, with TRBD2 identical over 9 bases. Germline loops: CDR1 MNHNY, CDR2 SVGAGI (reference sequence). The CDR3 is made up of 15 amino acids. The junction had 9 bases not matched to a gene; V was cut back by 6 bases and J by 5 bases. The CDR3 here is CASRGWERGEDTQYF. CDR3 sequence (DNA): TGTGCCAGCAGGGGTTGGGAGCGGGGGGAAGATACGCAGTATTTT.

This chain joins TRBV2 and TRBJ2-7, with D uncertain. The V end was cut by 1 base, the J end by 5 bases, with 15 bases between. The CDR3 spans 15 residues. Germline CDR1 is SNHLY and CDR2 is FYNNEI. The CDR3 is CASSEDSPEVHEQYF. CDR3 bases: TGTGCCAGCAGTGAAGACTCCCCTGAGGTTCACGAGCAGTACTTC.

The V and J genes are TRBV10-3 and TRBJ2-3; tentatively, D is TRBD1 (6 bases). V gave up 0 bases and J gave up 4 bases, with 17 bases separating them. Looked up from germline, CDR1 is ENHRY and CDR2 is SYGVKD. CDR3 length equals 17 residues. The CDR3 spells CAISESDQGRRSDTQYF. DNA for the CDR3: TGTGCCATCAGTGAGTCAGATCAGGGGAGACGGTCAGATACGCAGTATTTT.

The CDR3 coding sequence is TGTGCCAGTAGTATCGGGCAGGGCGTGTTACCAGAGCAGTTCTTC. It encodes CASSIGQGVLPEQFF. The rearrangement links TRBV19 to TRBJ2-1; tentative D call: TRBD1 (5 bases). In germline, CDR1 is LNHDA, CDR2 SQIVND (reference sequence). V lost 3 bases, J lost 10 bases, and 19 bases lay in between. The CDR3 loop spans 15 amino acids. Based on the CDR3 plus reference TRBV19 and TRBJ2-1, the full variable domain is DGGITQSPKYLFRKEGQNVTLSCEQNLNHDAMYWYRQDPGQGLRLIYYSQIVNDFQKGDIAEGYSVSREKKESFPLTVTSAQKNPTAFYLCASSIGQGVLPEQFFGPGTRLTVL.

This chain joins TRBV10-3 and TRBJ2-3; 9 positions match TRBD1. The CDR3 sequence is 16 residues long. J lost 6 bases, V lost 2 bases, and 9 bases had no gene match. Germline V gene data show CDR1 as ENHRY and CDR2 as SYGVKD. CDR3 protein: CAISEAPGQGRDTQYF. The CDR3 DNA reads TGTGCCATCAGTGAGGCCCCGGGACAGGGTCGCGATACGCAGTATTTT.

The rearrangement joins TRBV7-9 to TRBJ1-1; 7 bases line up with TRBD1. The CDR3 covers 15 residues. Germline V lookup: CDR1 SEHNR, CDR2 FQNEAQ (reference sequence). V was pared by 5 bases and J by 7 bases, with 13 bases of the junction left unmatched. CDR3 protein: CASSLLGGAKSEAFF. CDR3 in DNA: TGTGCCAGCAGCCTATTAGGGGGCGCAAAGAGTGAAGCTTTCTTT.

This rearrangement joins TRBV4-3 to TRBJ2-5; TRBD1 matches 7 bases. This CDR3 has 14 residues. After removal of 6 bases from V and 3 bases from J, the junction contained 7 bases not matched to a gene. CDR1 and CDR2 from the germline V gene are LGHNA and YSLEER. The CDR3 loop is CASSLTGNKETQYF. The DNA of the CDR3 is TGCGCCAGCAGTCTGACAGGGAACAAAGAGACCCAGTACTTC.

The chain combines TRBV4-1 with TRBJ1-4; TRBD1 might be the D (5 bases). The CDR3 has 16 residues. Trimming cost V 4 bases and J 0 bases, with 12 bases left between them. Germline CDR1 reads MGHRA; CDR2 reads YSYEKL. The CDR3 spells CASSLRTLATNEKLFF. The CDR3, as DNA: TGCGCCAGCAGCCTCCGGACACTTGCAACTAATGAAAAACTGTTTTTT.

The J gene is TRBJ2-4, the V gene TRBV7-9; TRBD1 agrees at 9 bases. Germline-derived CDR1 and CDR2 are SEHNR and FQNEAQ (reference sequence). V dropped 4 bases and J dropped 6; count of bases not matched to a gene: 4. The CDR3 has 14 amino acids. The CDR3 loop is CASSSQGAANIQYF. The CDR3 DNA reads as TGTGCCAGCAGCTCACAGGGGGCCGCAAACATTCAGTACTTC. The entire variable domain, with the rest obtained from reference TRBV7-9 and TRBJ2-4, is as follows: DTGVSQNPRHKITKRGQNVTFRCDPISEHNRLYWYRQTLGQGPEFLTYFQNEAQLEKSRLLSDRFSAERPKGSFSTLEIQRTEQGDSAMYLCASSSQGAANIQYFGAGTRLSVL.